Listed here are 26 T cell receptor beta chains from one sample, sequenced in a study of metastatic and nonmetastatic thyroid tumors. TCRdb called clones again from the PCR reads with MiXCR. This repertoire shows fewer than 20,000 clones, over 3.5% found once; its top ten account for about 22%. Patients were all untreated before their thyroid surgery. Sequenced input: tumor tissue. The receptors shown here come from a female donor with papillary thyroid cancer or a benign thyroid nodule (not recorded which). Some clones in this sample may be carry-over from other donors' samples.

The gene calls are TRBV27 and TRBJ2-7, with D unclear. V was clipped by 2 bases and J by 1 base, with 6 bases between them. The CDR3 spans 13 residues. Per the germline V gene, CDR1 is MNHEY and CDR2 is SMNVEV (reference sequence). The CDR3 reads CASSLTPSYEQYF. The CDR3 DNA reads as TGTGCCAGCAGTTTAACCCCGTCCTACGAGCAGTACTTC.

This clone has more than one count but fewer than ten. DNA for the CDR3: TGCGCCAGCAGCAGCACAGGGGAAGGACTCACTGAAGCTTTCTTT. Protein: CASSSTGEGLTEAFF. This chain links TRBV5-1 with TRBJ1-1; TRBD1 agrees at 7 bases. V lost 4 bases and J lost 4; bases outside the gene matches: 10. CDR3 length: 15 residues. Germline V gene lookup returns CDR1 SGHRS and CDR2 YFSETQ.

The table lists this clone with a few counts. The V gene is TRBV19, the J gene TRBJ1-2; 8 bases map to TRBD1. V trimming: 9 bases; J trimming: 8 bases; junction bases outside the gene matches: 8. The CDR3 sequence is 12 residues long. The germline CDR1 and CDR2 sequences are LNHDA and SQIVND (reference sequence). CDR3 sequence reads: CASTRGLKGYTF. The DNA for the CDR3 is TGTGCCAGCACCAGGGGGCTAAAAGGCTACACCTTC.

V is TRBV28 and J is TRBJ1-2, with D tentatively TRBD1 (6 bases). The CDR3 contains 11 residues. V lost 4 bases, J lost 12 bases, and 12 bases lay in between. In germline, CDR1 is MDHEN, CDR2 SYDVKM. The chain's CDR3 is CASSSHREDTF. The DNA for the CDR3 is TGTGCCAGCAGTTCCCACAGGGAGGACACCTTC.

This clone was seen a few times. This rearrangement joins TRBV4-1 to TRBJ1-2; D may be TRBD1 (5 bases). Trimming stripped 3 bases from V and 7 bases from J, with 6 bases between. The length of the CDR3 is 11 residues. Germline lookup yields CDR1 MGHRA and CDR2 YSYEKL. The CDR3 sequence is CASSQGGGYTF. The CDR3 DNA reads TGCGCCAGCAGCCAGGGGGGTGGCTACACCTTC.

This chain uses TRBV29-1 with TRBJ2-1; 7 positions match TRBD1. Looked up from germline, CDR1 is SQVTM and CDR2 is ANQGSEA. V trimming: 6 bases; J trimming: 9 bases; junction bases outside the gene matches: 14. The CDR3 is 14 residues long. CDR3 protein: CSVGPMTGFGEQFF. CDR3 bases: TGCAGCGTCGGACCCATGACAGGGTTCGGTGAGCAGTTCTTC.

This clone has only a few counts. The V gene is TRBV20-1, the J gene TRBJ2-1, with D possibly TRBD1 on 5 matching bases. There are 11 residues in the CDR3. V lost 4 bases, J lost 7 bases, and 8 bases lay in between. Germline CDR1 DFQATT, CDR2 SNEGSKA (reference sequence). The CDR3 coding sequence is TGCAGTGCTACACAGGAGAATGAGCAGTTCTTC. Protein product: CSATQENEQFF.

This clone was seen a few times. The chain recombines TRBV11-3 with TRBJ2-2, with TRBD2 as a possible D gene (5 bases). Germline V gene data show CDR1 as SGHNT and CDR2 as YENEEA. The CDR3 is 17 residues long. Trimming left V 5 bases short and J 4 bases short, with 20 bases between. CDR3 DNA sequence: TGTGCCAGCAGCCCAAGAACGTCCGGGAAGATCACCGGGGAGCTGTTTTTT. Residues: CASSPRTSGKITGELFF.

This clone came up a few times. The gene calls are TRBV6-1 and TRBJ2-2; 7 bases are shared with TRBD2. The germline gives CDR1 MNHNS, CDR2 SASEGT. CDR3 length: 14 residues. V shed 4 bases, J shed 2 bases, and the junction held 1 base outside the gene matches. CDR3 in DNA: TGTGCCAGCAGTGGACTAGCAAACACCGGGGAGCTGTTTTTT. The encoded protein is CASSGLANTGELFF.

This clone came up many times. No DNA is shown, since the ends of the CDR3 on it are uncertain; the CDR3 is the one TCRdb lists. The rearrangement links TRBV12-3 or TRBV12-4 to TRBJ2-5; the table gives TRBD1 as D, unverified against the DNA. The CDR3 comprises 18 residues, both ends counted. CDR3 sequence: CASGLEGWGQGASETQCF.

This clone was detected a few times. The V call is TRBV6-2 or TRBV6-3, the J call TRBJ2-1; D is ambiguous. The CDR3 covers 17 residues. Trimming pared 5 bases from V and 10 bases from J, leaving 27 bases between. The V gene's germline CDR1 is MNHEY and CDR2 SVGEGT. In nucleotides, the CDR3 is TGTGCCAGCAGTGTCTTTTCGGCCGGATTGCGGATTGGAGAGCAGTTCTTC. Its protein is CASSVFSAGLRIGEQFF.

By share, this clone ranks as medium-sized. The V call is TRBV5-5, the J call TRBJ1-1; unclear D gene. This CDR3 contains 14 residues. Germline V gene data show CDR1 as SGHKS and CDR2 as YYEKEE (reference sequence). Deletions cut 4 bases from V and 1 base from J, with 11 bases between. The CDR3, as DNA: TGTGCCAGCAGCCCCCGGGCCGAGAACACTGAAGCTTTCTTT. Protein product: CASSPRAENTEAFF.

This rearrangement joins TRBV10-3 to TRBJ2-2, with 9 bases aligning to TRBD2. The ends lost 8 bases at V and 1 base at J; junction bases unmatched: 2. The germline V gene has CDR1 ENHRY and CDR2 SYGVKD. The CDR3 extends over 14 amino acids. The CDR3: CAIGAGGNTGELFF. In DNA, the CDR3 is TGTGCCATCGGAGCGGGGGGGAACACCGGGGAGCTGTTTTTT.

Here the CDR3 reads CASSRDRAQNYGYTF. The CDR3 nucleotides read TGTGCCAGCAGCCGAGACAGGGCCCAAAACTATGGCTACACCTTC. The rearrangement links TRBV7-2 to TRBJ1-2, with TRBD1 matching over 7 bases. This CDR3 spans 15 amino acids. The germline V gene encodes CDR1 SGHTA and CDR2 FQGNSA. V was pared by 5 bases and J by 2 bases, with 8 bases of the junction left unmatched.

Only a few counts were recorded for this clone. The chain recombines TRBV10-3 with TRBJ2-3; 10 bases are shared with TRBD2. V lost 7 bases to trimming and J lost 3 bases; unmatched junction nucleotides: 7. Germline V gene lookup returns CDR1 ENHRY and CDR2 SYGVKD. There are 15 residues in the CDR3. The CDR3 region has the DNA TGTGCCATCAACTCACTAGCGGGACAAACAGATACGCAGTATTTT. Amino acid sequence: CAINSLAGQTDTQYF.

A word on this clone: The junction departs from germline at one end; a sequencing error may be responsible. The chain joins TRBV6-5 to TRBJ2-5; the D is unclear. Germline V gene data show CDR1 as MNHEY and CDR2 as SVGAGI. The CDR3 contains 13 residues. The CDR3 loop is CSSSSGRQETQYF. CDR3 nucleotide sequence: TGCTCCAGCAGTTCGGGCAGACAAGAGACCCAGTACTTC.

The CDR3 loop reads CASSRAGGVNEQFF. CDR3 DNA sequence: TGTGCCAGCAGTAGGGCCGGAGGGGTCAATGAGCAGTTCTTC. The V and J genes are TRBV12-3 or TRBV12-4 and TRBJ2-1; a weak D match, TRBD2 (6 bases). The ends were cut back, 5 bases at V and 6 bases at J, with 14 bases in the middle. The CDR3 is 14 residues long.

This clone was counted a few times. The chain is built from TRBV6-1 and TRBJ1-1, with unresolved D. This CDR3 region has 13 residues. CDR1 MNHNS and CDR2 SASEGT come from the germline V gene. V dropped 5 bases and J dropped 6 bases, with 13 bases sitting between them. The CDR3, as DNA: TGTGCCAGCAGTACTGGGTATCTAGCTGAAGCTTTCTTT. Protein sequence: CASSTGYLAEAFF.

This clone was seen more than once but under ten times. This chain links TRBV28 with TRBJ1-5; unclear D gene. CDR1 is MDHEN, CDR2 SYDVKM, per germline. This CDR3 has 14 residues. V was cut by 4 bases and J by 1 base, with 8 bases left in between. The chain's CDR3 is CASSSAGSNQPQHF. CDR3 in DNA: TGTGCCAGCAGTTCCGCGGGGAGCAATCAGCCCCAGCATTTT.

The chain is built from TRBV20-1 and TRBJ2-3, with TRBD2 as a possible D gene (6 bases). CDR3 length equals 14 residues. Germline CDR1 is DFQATT and CDR2 is SNEGSKA (reference sequence). V dropped 4 bases and J dropped 0 bases, with 11 bases sitting between them. CDR3 sequence reads: CSATGSRSTDTQYF. The DNA for the CDR3 is TGCAGTGCTACCGGGAGCCGAAGCACAGATACGCAGTATTTT.

This clone was observed a few times. The V and J genes are TRBV27 and TRBJ1-5; no clear D. The CDR3 is made up of 13 amino acids. V lost 5 bases, J lost 3 bases, and 8 bases lay in between. Germline V gives CDR1 MNHEY, CDR2 SMNVEV (reference sequence). CDR3 amino acids: CASSLTLNQPQHF. The CDR3 DNA sequence: TGTGCCAGCAGTCTCACTCTCAATCAGCCCCAGCATTTT.

Only a few counts were recorded for this clone. The V and J genes are TRBV5-6 and TRBJ2-2; 8 positions agree with TRBD2. The length of the CDR3 is 20 residues. After removal of 6 bases from V and 4 bases from J, the junction contained 23 bases not matched to a gene. CDR1 SGHDT and CDR2 YYEEEE come from the germline V gene. CDR3 in DNA: TGTGCCAGCAACTCCCGACCGGGTCAGTTGGGCGGGGGGAGCACCGGGGAGCTGTTTTTT. It translates to CASNSRPGQLGGGSTGELFF.

This clone was recorded a few times. Written as DNA, the CDR3 is TGTGCCAGCAGCGCGGGGACGGATGGGGCGAACGAGCAGTACTTC. Amino acids: CASSAGTDGANEQYF. V gene TRBV27 combines with J gene TRBJ2-7; weak D call: TRBD2 (6 bases). Trimming stripped 6 bases from V and 5 bases from J, with 20 bases between. Germline V CDR1 and CDR2: MNHEY, SMNVEV (reference sequence). The CDR3 totals 15 residues.

This clone was detected only a few times. The chain joins TRBV2 to TRBJ2-2, with 10 bases lining up with TRBD1. V lost 9 bases and J lost 5; bases outside the gene matches: 9. The CDR3 totals 15 residues. Germline lookup yields CDR1 SNHLY and CDR2 FYNNEI. CDR3 loop: CASMRDRGGTGELFF. The CDR3 nucleotides are TGTGCCAGTATGCGGGACAGGGGTGGAACCGGGGAGCTGTTTTTT.

The chain employs TRBV28 and TRBJ2-7; D perhaps matches TRBD1 (6 bases). Germline lookup yields CDR1 MDHEN and CDR2 SYDVKM. V dropped 8 bases and J dropped 0 bases, with 14 bases sitting between them. This CDR3 has 14 residues. CDR3 residues: CASCLTDSSYEQYF. The CDR3 DNA reads TGTGCCAGCTGCCTGACGGACAGCTCCTACGAGCAGTACTTC.

V is TRBV27 and J is TRBJ2-1; weak D call: TRBD2 (6 bases). With 4 bases removed from V and 3 bases from J, the gap between germline ends came to 16 bases. The germline gives CDR1 MNHEY, CDR2 SMNVEV (reference sequence). The CDR3 totals 16 residues. Here the CDR3 reads CASSSVASAVYNEQFF. The CDR3 DNA sequence: TGTGCCAGCAGTTCAGTAGCTAGCGCCGTCTACAATGAGCAGTTCTTC.